This TCR beta chain was identified during a study of T cells in Graves' hyperthyroidism and ophthalmopathy. The sample holds many counts of this clonotype. RNA transcripts yielded amplified TCR beta CDR3 regions. HTBI primers drove first-round RT-PCR of the TCR CDR3. TCRdb re-derived calls from the multiplex PCR reads in MiXCR, one entry per CDR3 protein. The sample yields fewer than 350,000 distinct CDR3 sequences, roughly a fifth seen once. The germline CDR1 and CDR2 sequences are MNHEY and SMNVEV (reference sequence). CDR3 size: 13 residues. V was shortened by 2 bases and J by 7 bases, with 9 bases between the two germline ends.

This sequence originates from a man aged 50-59 years with Graves' ophthalmopathy. The chain has TRBV27 and TRBJ2-1, with D maybe TRBD2 (5 bases). Specimen: blood. This CDR3 is CASSLAGTNEQFF. CDR3 DNA sequence: TGTGCCAGCAGTTTAGCGGGCACGAATGAGCAGTTCTTC.